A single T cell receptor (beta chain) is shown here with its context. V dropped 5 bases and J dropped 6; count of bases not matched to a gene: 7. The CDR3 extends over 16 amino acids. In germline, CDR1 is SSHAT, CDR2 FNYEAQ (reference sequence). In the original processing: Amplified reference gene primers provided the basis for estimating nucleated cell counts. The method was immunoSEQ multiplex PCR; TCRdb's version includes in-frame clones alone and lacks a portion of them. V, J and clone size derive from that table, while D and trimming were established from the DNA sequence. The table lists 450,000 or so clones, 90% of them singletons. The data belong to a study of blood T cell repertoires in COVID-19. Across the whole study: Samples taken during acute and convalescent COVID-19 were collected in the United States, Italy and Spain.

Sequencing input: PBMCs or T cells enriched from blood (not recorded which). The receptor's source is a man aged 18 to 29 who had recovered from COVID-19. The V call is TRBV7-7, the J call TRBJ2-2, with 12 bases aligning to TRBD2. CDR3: CASSLSGLAGPGELFF. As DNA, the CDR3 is TGTGCCAGCAGCCTATCCGGACTAGCGGGACCCGGGGAGCTGTTTTTT.